Presented here are 10 T cell receptor beta chains from one specimen sequenced in a study of cytomegalovirus exposure and HLA in healthy donors. With 60 Vbeta and 13 Jbeta primers, the PCR was carried out. Clones were read by immunoSEQ multiplex PCR, and TCRdb kept only the in-frame ones, dropping some. There are roughly 33,000 clones in the sample; more than 80% occur only once, and roughly 5.6% lies in the top ten. The sample taken for sequencing was PBMCs. The receptors were sampled from a male donor in good health and CMV-seronegative.

The chain uses TRBV30 and TRBJ1-4; 9 bases fit TRBD1. J was trimmed by 4 bases and V by 5 bases; bases with no gene match: 2. Germline lookup yields CDR1 GTSNPN and CDR2 SVGIG (reference sequence). This CDR3 comprises 13 residues. The chain's CDR3 is CAWGTGFNEKLFF. The CDR3 region has the DNA TGTGCCTGGGGGACAGGGTTTAATGAAAAACTGTTTTTT.

The rearrangement links TRBV5-6 to TRBJ1-1, with unresolved D. The V end was cut by 0 bases, the J end by 0 bases, with 6 bases between. The CDR3 is 14 residues long. Germline V CDR1 and CDR2: SGHDT, YYEEEE. The CDR3 sequence: CASSLEEVNTEAFF. Here the CDR3 DNA reads TGTGCCAGCAGCTTGGAAGAGGTGAACACTGAAGCTTTCTTT.

V gene TRBV7-8 combines with J gene TRBJ1-2, with a tentative D call TRBD1 (6 bases). Trimming stripped 0 bases from V and 4 bases from J, with 18 bases between. The germline CDR1 and CDR2 sequences are SGHVS and FQNEAQ. This CDR3 is 17 amino acids long. The CDR3 DNA follows: TGTGCCAGCAGCTTAGCGGGTGCGTGGGGGGGCGGCTATGGCTACACCTTC. Protein: CASSLAGAWGGGYGYTF.

V and J are TRBV10-1 and TRBJ1-2; D gene unclear. Germline-derived CDR1 and CDR2 are WNHNN and SYGVQD (reference sequence). Trimming took off 0 bases at V and 8 bases at J, with 13 bases between the two ends. This CDR3 region has 14 residues. CDR3: CASSESRGTGGYTF. DNA of the CDR3: TGCGCCAGCAGTGAGTCGCGGGGAACGGGAGGCTACACCTTC.

The chain couples TRBV6-5 to TRBJ2-5, with a tentative D call TRBD2 (6 bases). Trimming left V 4 bases short and J 5 bases short, with 14 bases between. The V gene's germline CDR1 is MNHEY and CDR2 SVGAGI. CDR3 length: 14 residues. CDR3 sequence (DNA): TGTGCCAGCAGTTCTGGGACTTCTTGGGAGACCCAGTACTTC. The encoded protein is CASSSGTSWETQYF.

This sequence joins TRBV25-1 and TRBJ2-5, with D possibly matching TRBD2 (7 bases). V lost 4 bases to trimming and J lost 5 bases, with 20 bases between them. CDR1 and CDR2 from the germline V gene are MGHDK and SYGVNS. The CDR3 sequence is 16 residues long. CDR3 sequence (DNA): TGTGCCAGCAGTGGTGCGGGGGCGCTTGAGTGGGAGACCCAGTACTTC. This translates into CASSGAGALEWETQYF.

The DNA of the CDR3 is TGTGCCAGCAGCTTAGGACAGGGGACGATAGATACGCAGTATTTT. It yields the protein CASSLGQGTIDTQYF. The rearrangement uses TRBV7-9 and TRBJ2-3, with 8 nucleotides matching TRBD1. The CDR3 is 15 residues long. With 1 base clipped from V and 5 bases from J, the junction kept 5 bases outside the gene matches. Looked up from germline, CDR1 is SEHNR and CDR2 is FQNEAQ (reference sequence).

The chain carries TRBV28 and TRBJ1-5; the D gene is possibly TRBD1 (5 bases). The CDR3 has 16 residues. The V end was cut by 7 bases, the J end by 0 bases, with 16 bases between. Germline V lookup: CDR1 MDHEN, CDR2 SYDVKM. The CDR3 here is CASTSTFGGSNQPQHF. As DNA, the CDR3 is TGTGCCAGCACCTCTACCTTCGGGGGTAGCAATCAGCCCCAGCATTTT.

This chain connects TRBV5-1 to TRBJ2-1, with D tentatively TRBD2 (6 bases). This CDR3 is 15 amino acids long. Germline lookup yields CDR1 SGHRS and CDR2 YFSETQ. V gave up 0 bases and J gave up 3 bases, with 10 bases separating them. The CDR3 loop is CASSLGGALYNEQFF. In nucleotides, the CDR3 is TGCGCCAGCAGCTTGGGCGGGGCCCTCTACAATGAGCAGTTCTTC.

The chain employs TRBV6-5 and TRBJ1-2, with D tentatively TRBD1 (6 bases). In germline, CDR1 is MNHEY, CDR2 SVGAGI. The CDR3 length is 12 residues. V was pared by 7 bases and J by 4 bases, with 10 bases between. DNA of the CDR3: TGTGCCAGCAAAGGACAGCTCTATGGCTACACCTTC. Translated: CASKGQLYGYTF.